This is a list of T cell receptor beta chains from one sample in a study of T cell repertoires in cytomegalovirus infection. TCRdb re-called the reads through MiXCR, storing one row per CDR3 protein. Among roughly 500,000 distinct CDR3 sequences listed, 11% were seen once. The sample comprised PBMCs. The receptors were gathered from a human donor in good health (CMV status not recorded). Some clones in this sample may be carry-over from other donors' samples. Both conserved end residues are part of each CDR3. Each record gives: clone size, D gene, J gene, V gene, CDR3 protein, CDR3 DNA. A D gene is named only where the DNA matches it firmly. Some rows have no size entry. The others give once, few or many, or a class for an expanded clone.

size: many
D: TRBD1
J: TRBJ1-1
V: TRBV29-1
CDR3: CSALRGDTEAFF
DNA: TGCAGCGCCCTCAGGGGGGACACTGAAGCTTTCTTT

size: few
D: NA
J: TRBJ1-6
V: TRBV20-1
CDR3: CSAGPSSYNSPLHF
DNA: TGCAGTGCGGGACCGAGCTCCTATAATTCACCCCTCCACTTT

size: NA
D: TRBD2
J: TRBJ2-7
V: TRBV20-1
CDR3: CSATSADYEQYF
DNA: TGCAGTGCCACTAGCGCCGACTACGAGCAGTACTTC

size: many
D: NA
J: TRBJ2-7
V: TRBV28
CDR3: CASSGIGGGRGSYEQYF
DNA: TGTGCCAGCAGTGGGATAGGAGGCGGAAGGGGCTCCTACGAGCAGTACTTC

size: many
D: NA
J: TRBJ1-2
V: TRBV5-5
CDR3: CASSDGLNYGYTF
DNA: TGTGCCAGCAGCGACGGACTTAACTATGGCTACACCTTC

size: NA
D: NA
J: TRBJ2-3
V: TRBV27
CDR3: CASSLYQEHPSTDTQYF
DNA: TGTGCCAGCAGTTTATACCAGGAGCACCCTAGCACAGATACGCAGTATTTT

size: NA
D: TRBD2
J: TRBJ2-2
V: TRBV3-1
CDR3: CASSQVTSGLTGELFF
DNA: TGTGCCAGCAGCCAAGTTACTAGCGGGCTCACCGGGGAGCTGTTTTTT

size: NA
D: NA
J: TRBJ2-2
V: TRBV5-1
CDR3: CASSFQQGNTGELFF
DNA: TGCGCCAGCAGCTTCCAACAGGGGAACACCGGGGAGCTGTTTTTT

size: many
D: TRBD1
J: TRBJ2-1
V: TRBV28
CDR3: CASSFGNRGRSSYNEQFF
DNA: TGTGCCAGCAGTTTTGGGAACAGGGGGAGGAGCTCCTACAATGAGCAGTTCTTC

size: few
D: TRBD2
J: TRBJ2-3
V: TRBV20-1
CDR3: CSGVQAGTDTQYF
DNA: TGCAGTGGGGTCCAAGCGGGAACAGATACGCAGTATTTT

size: few
D: NA
J: TRBJ1-1
V: TRBV3-1
CDR3: CASSQDLGGLNTEAFF
DNA: TGTGCCAGCAGCCAAGATTTAGGAGGGCTTAACACTGAAGCTTTCTTT

size: once
D: NA
J: TRBJ2-1
V: TRBV3-1
CDR3: CASSQERNGEQFF
DNA: TGTGCCAGCAGCCAAGAAAGGAACGGAGAGCAGTTCTTC

size: many
D: NA
J: TRBJ2-1
V: TRBV7-2
CDR3: CASSPPRAALAEQFF
DNA: TGTGCCAGCAGCCCCCCTAGGGCTGCCCTTGCGGAGCAGTTCTTC

size: NA
D: NA
J: TRBJ2-1
V: TRBV9
CDR3: CASSVDIYNEQFF
DNA: TGTGCCAGCAGCGTAGATATCTACAATGAGCAGTTCTTC

size: many
D: NA
J: TRBJ1-1
V: TRBV7-9
CDR3: CASAMRGAAEAFF
DNA: TGTGCCAGCGCCATGCGGGGGGCTGCTGAAGCTTTCTTT

size: many
D: TRBD1
J: TRBJ2-1
V: TRBV7-9
CDR3: CASGKIWPGQGESEQFF
DNA: TGTGCCAGCGGCAAGATTTGGCCGGGACAGGGAGAGAGTGAGCAGTTCTTC

size: NA
D: NA
J: TRBJ2-7
V: TRBV6-5
CDR3: CASSWGRGYEQYF
DNA: TGTGCCAGCAGTTGGGGTCGGGGCTACGAGCAGTACTTC

size: many
D: TRBD2
J: TRBJ2-7
V: TRBV7-2
CDR3: CASSLAHGTSEWYEQYF
DNA: TGTGCCAGCAGCTTAGCGCACGGGACTAGCGAGTGGTACGAGCAGTACTTC

size: many
D: TRBD2
J: TRBJ2-1
V: TRBV11-2
CDR3: CASSLMTSGGNNEQFF
DNA: TGTGCCAGCAGCTTAATGACTAGCGGGGGAAACAATGAGCAGTTCTTC

size: many
D: NA
J: TRBJ1-2
V: TRBV10-3
CDR3: CAISGSLVESYTF
DNA: TGTGCCATCAGTGGATCGCTGGTTGAAAGCTACACCTTC

size: many
D: TRBD1
J: TRBJ2-7
V: TRBV6-1
CDR3: CASHRGTGWDEQYF
DNA: TGTGCCAGCCATAGGGGGACAGGGTGGGACGAGCAGTACTTC

size: many
D: NA
J: TRBJ1-6
V: TRBV6-1
CDR3: CASSDSARGGFGSPLHF
DNA: TGTGCCAGCAGTGATAGCGCGCGTGGAGGGTTTGGATCACCCCTCCACTTT

size: few
D: TRBD2
J: TRBJ2-3
V: TRBV28
CDR3: CASAVTSGSSDTQYF
DNA: TGTGCCAGCGCTGTGACTAGCGGGAGCTCAGATACGCAGTATTTT

size: many
D: NA
J: TRBJ2-3
V: TRBV23-1
CDR3: CASSPHRVFTDTQYF
DNA: TGCGCCAGCAGTCCACACAGGGTTTTCACAGATACGCAGTATTTT

size: many
D: TRBD2
J: TRBJ2-3
V: TRBV20-1
CDR3: CSARLAGALDTQYF
DNA: TGCAGTGCAAGACTAGCGGGGGCCCTAGATACGCAGTATTTT

size: few
D: TRBD1
J: TRBJ1-5
V: TRBV4-2
CDR3: CASSQDDRDYSNQPQHF
DNA: TGTGCCAGCAGCCAGGACGACAGGGATTATAGCAATCAGCCCCAGCATTTT

size: NA
D: TRBD1
J: TRBJ2-6
V: TRBV7-4
CDR3: CASSHPYRGAVSGANVLTF
DNA: TGTGCCAGCAGCCACCCGTACAGGGGGGCCGTGTCTGGGGCCAACGTCCTGACTTTC

size: NA
D: TRBD1
J: TRBJ2-6
V: TRBV5-1
CDR3: CASSLGTGGSLSGANVLTF
DNA: TGCGCCAGCAGCTTGGGGACAGGGGGCTCGCTCTCTGGGGCCAACGTCCTGACTTTC

size: many
D: TRBD1
J: TRBJ2-2
V: TRBV11-3
CDR3: CASSPPGQGPGELFF
DNA: TGTGCCAGCAGCCCACCGGGACAGGGCCCCGGGGAGCTGTTTTTT

size: many
D: NA
J: TRBJ1-1
V: TRBV29-1
CDR3: CSAKMNTEAFF
DNA: TGCAGCGCAAAGATGAACACTGAAGCTTTCTTT